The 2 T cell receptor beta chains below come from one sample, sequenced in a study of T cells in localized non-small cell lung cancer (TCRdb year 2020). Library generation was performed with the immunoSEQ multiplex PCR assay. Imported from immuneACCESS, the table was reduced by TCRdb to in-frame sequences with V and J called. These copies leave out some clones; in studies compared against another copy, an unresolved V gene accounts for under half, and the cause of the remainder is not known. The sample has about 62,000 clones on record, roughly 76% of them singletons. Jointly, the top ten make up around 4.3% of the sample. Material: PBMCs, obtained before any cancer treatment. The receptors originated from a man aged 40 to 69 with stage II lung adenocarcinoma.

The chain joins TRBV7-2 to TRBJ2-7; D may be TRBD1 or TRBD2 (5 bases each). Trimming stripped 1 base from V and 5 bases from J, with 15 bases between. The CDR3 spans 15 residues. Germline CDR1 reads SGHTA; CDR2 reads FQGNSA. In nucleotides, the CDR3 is TGTGCCAGCAGCTTAGTGTGGGGGAGTGGCAACGAGCAGTACTTC. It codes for CASSLVWGSGNEQYF.

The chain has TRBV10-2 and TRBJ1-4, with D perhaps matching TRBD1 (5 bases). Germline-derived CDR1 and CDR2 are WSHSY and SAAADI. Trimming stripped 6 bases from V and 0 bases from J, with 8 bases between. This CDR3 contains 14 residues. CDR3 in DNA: TGCGCCAGCAGGACAGCCGCAACTAATGAAAAACTGTTTTTT. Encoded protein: CASRTAATNEKLFF.